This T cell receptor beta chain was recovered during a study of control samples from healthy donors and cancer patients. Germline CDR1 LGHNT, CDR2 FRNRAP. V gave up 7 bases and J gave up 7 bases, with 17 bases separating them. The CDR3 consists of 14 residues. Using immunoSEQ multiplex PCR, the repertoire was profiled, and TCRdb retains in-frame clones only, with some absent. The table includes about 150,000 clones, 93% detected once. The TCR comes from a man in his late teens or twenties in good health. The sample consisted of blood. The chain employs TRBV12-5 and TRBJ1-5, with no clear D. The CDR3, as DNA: TGTGCTAGTGTGGGTTCTTACTTGAGGCAGCCCCAGCATTTT. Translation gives CASVGSYLRQPQHF.